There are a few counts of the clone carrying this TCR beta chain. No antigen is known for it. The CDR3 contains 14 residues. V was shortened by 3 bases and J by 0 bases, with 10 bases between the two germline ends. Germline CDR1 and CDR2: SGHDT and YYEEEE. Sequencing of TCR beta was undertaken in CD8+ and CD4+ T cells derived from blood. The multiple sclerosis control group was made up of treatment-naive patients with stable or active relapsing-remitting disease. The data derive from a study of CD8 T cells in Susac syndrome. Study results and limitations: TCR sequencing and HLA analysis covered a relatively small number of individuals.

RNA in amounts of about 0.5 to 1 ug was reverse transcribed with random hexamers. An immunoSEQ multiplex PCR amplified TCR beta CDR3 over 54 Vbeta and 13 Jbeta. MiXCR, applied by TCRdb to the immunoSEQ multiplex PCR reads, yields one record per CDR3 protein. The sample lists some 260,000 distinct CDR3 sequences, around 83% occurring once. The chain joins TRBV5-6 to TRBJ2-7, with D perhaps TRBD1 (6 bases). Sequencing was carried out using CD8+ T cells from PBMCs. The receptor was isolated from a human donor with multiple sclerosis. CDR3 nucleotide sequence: TGTGCCAGCAGCTCAGGACAGAGCTCCTACGAGCAGTACTTC. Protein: CASSSGQSSYEQYF. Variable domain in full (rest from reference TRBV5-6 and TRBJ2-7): DAGVTQSPTHLIKTRGQQVTLRCSPKSGHDTVSWYQQALGQGPQFIFQYYEEEERQRGNFPDRFSGHQFPNYSSELNVNALLLGDSALYLCASSSGQSSYEQYFGPGTRLTVT.